These T cell receptor beta chains were read from a single sample in a study of blood T cell repertoires in COVID-19. This table comes from immunoSEQ multiplex PCR, and its TCRdb copy is limited to in-frame clones, with some not included. Among about 76,000 clones listed, around nine tenths were seen once. Input material: peripheral blood. Every receptor here comes from a human donor in a cohort sampled during active COVID-19. CDR3s include the opening cysteine and the closing phenylalanine or tryptophan. Each record gives: V gene, clone size, J gene, D gene, CDR3 DNA, CDR3 protein. D genes are given only for firm matches. For some rows the clone size is stated as once, few or many, or as a class when expanded; others skip it.

V gene: TRBV9; clone size: -; J gene: TRBJ2-3; D gene: TRBD2; CDR3 DNA: TGTGCCAGCAGCGCAACCGGGAGGAGCGGGGGGGCCCAAGCGCAGTATTTT; CDR3 protein: CASSATGRSGGAQAQYF
V gene: TRBV19; clone size: -; J gene: TRBJ2-5; D gene: -; CDR3 DNA: TGTGCCAGTAGCAACAGGGTATCGGAGACCCAGTACTTC; CDR3 protein: CASSNRVSETQYF
V gene: TRBV7-6; clone size: -; J gene: TRBJ2-1; D gene: -; CDR3 DNA: TGTGCCAGCAGTAATCTCCTTGGGAGCTCCTACAATGAGCAGTTCTTC; CDR3 protein: CASSNLLGSSYNEQFF
V gene: TRBV19; clone size: -; J gene: TRBJ1-5; D gene: -; CDR3 DNA: TGTGCCGGGGCCCGTAATAGCAATCAGCCCCAGCATTTT; CDR3 protein: CAGARNSNQPQHF
V gene: TRBV25-1; clone size: -; J gene: TRBJ2-2; D gene: -; CDR3 DNA: TGTGCCAGCAGTGTGGCAGGGTCGAACACCGGGGAGCTGTTTTTT; CDR3 protein: CASSVAGSNTGELFF
V gene: TRBV7-9; clone size: -; J gene: TRBJ2-5; D gene: TRBD2; CDR3 DNA: TGTGCCAGCAGCCATTTGGCGGGGACTAACCAAGAGACCCAGTACTTC; CDR3 protein: CASSHLAGTNQETQYF
V gene: TRBV19; clone size: -; J gene: TRBJ1-4; D gene: -; CDR3 DNA: TGTGCCAGTACGCAGGTTAATGAAAAACTGTTTTTT; CDR3 protein: CASTQVNEKLFF
V gene: TRBV5-6; clone size: -; J gene: TRBJ2-7; D gene: -; CDR3 DNA: TGTGCCAGCAGCTTGGGAGGCAGCTCCTACGAGCAGTACTTC; CDR3 protein: CASSLGGSSYEQYF
V gene: TRBV7-9; clone size: -; J gene: TRBJ1-1; D gene: -; CDR3 DNA: TGTGCCAGCAGCTTACAGGGAACGAACACTGAAGCTTTCTTT; CDR3 protein: CASSLQGTNTEAFF
V gene: TRBV6-2/TRBV6-3; clone size: once; J gene: TRBJ2-3; D gene: TRBD1; CDR3 DNA: TGTGCCAGCAGCGCCCGGACAGGCCTTAGGGATACGCAGTATTTT; CDR3 protein: CASSARTGLRDTQYF
V gene: TRBV6-2/TRBV6-3; clone size: -; J gene: TRBJ1-5; D gene: TRBD1; CDR3 DNA: TGTGCCAGCAGTTACTCGAGGTCCGGGACAGGGAGCCATCAGCCCCAGCATTTT; CDR3 protein: CASSYSRSGTGSHQPQHF
V gene: TRBV5-5; clone size: -; J gene: TRBJ1-1; D gene: -; CDR3 DNA: TGTGCCAGCAGCTTTTCACCAAGGACAGTGAACACTGAAGCTTTCTTT; CDR3 protein: CASSFSPRTVNTEAFF
V gene: TRBV11-2; clone size: -; J gene: TRBJ1-6; D gene: -; CDR3 DNA: TGTGCCAGCAGCTTTTCCGGGGGAGAGAATTCACCCCTCCACTTT; CDR3 protein: CASSFSGGENSPLHF
V gene: TRBV2; clone size: -; J gene: TRBJ1-4; D gene: -; CDR3 DNA: TGTGCCAGCAGTGATGGGGGGATCGACAGCTTAAATGAAAAACTGTTTTTT; CDR3 protein: CASSDGGIDSLNEKLFF
V gene: TRBV19; clone size: -; J gene: TRBJ2-2; D gene: TRBD1; CDR3 DNA: TGTGCCAGTAGTATTGACAGGGGAAACACCGGGGAGCTGTTTTTT; CDR3 protein: CASSIDRGNTGELFF
V gene: TRBV6-5; clone size: -; J gene: TRBJ2-7; D gene: -; CDR3 DNA: TGTGCCAGCAGTCGGGGGAATACCTACGAGCAGTACTTC; CDR3 protein: CASSRGNTYEQYF
V gene: TRBV19; clone size: once; J gene: TRBJ1-1; D gene: TRBD1; CDR3 DNA: TGTGCCAGTACAATAGGGACAGTTTTTAACACTGAAGCTTTCTTT; CDR3 protein: CASTIGTVFNTEAFF
V gene: TRBV18; clone size: -; J gene: TRBJ2-7; D gene: TRBD2; CDR3 DNA: TGTGCCAGCTCACCAAACGGCGGGGGGGCCTACGAGCAGTACTTC; CDR3 protein: CASSPNGGGAYEQYF
V gene: TRBV18; clone size: -; J gene: TRBJ2-7; D gene: TRBD1; CDR3 DNA: TGTGCCAGCTCACCAGGGACAGCCTCCTACGAGCAGTACTTC; CDR3 protein: CASSPGTASYEQYF
V gene: TRBV5-4; clone size: few; J gene: TRBJ2-1; D gene: TRBD1; CDR3 DNA: TGTGCCAGCAGCTCCAAGACAGGGGGCGGCGATGAGCAGTTCTTC; CDR3 protein: CASSSKTGGGDEQFF
V gene: TRBV4-1; clone size: -; J gene: TRBJ2-1; D gene: -; CDR3 DNA: TGCGCCAGCAGCCAAGATGGGATGGGACTCCGGATGCAGTTCTTC; CDR3 protein: CASSQDGMGLRMQFF
V gene: TRBV7-2; clone size: once; J gene: TRBJ1-4; D gene: TRBD1; CDR3 DNA: TGTGCCAGCAGCTTCGGGACAGTGTATGAAAAACTGTTTTTT; CDR3 protein: CASSFGTVYEKLFF
V gene: TRBV3-1/TRBV3-2; clone size: -; J gene: TRBJ1-2; D gene: -; CDR3 DNA: TGTGCCAGCAGCCAAGATCGAGCGCGGTATGGCTACACCTTC; CDR3 protein: CASSQDRARYGYTF
V gene: TRBV23-1; clone size: -; J gene: TRBJ1-5; D gene: -; CDR3 DNA: TGCGCCAGCAGTCATTTTCGGGAAGCCCCATTGAACAGCAATCAGCCCCAGCATTTT; CDR3 protein: CASSHFREAPLNSNQPQHF
V gene: TRBV7-9; clone size: -; J gene: TRBJ2-3; D gene: -; CDR3 DNA: TGTGCCAGCAGCTTCGCCCTGGGGCACACAGATACGCAGTATTTT; CDR3 protein: CASSFALGHTDTQYF
V gene: TRBV6-2/TRBV6-3; clone size: -; J gene: TRBJ1-5; D gene: TRBD1; CDR3 DNA: TGTGCCAGCAGTTTTCGACAGGGCCCATATCAGCCCCAGCATTTT; CDR3 protein: CASSFRQGPYQPQHF
V gene: TRBV29-1; clone size: -; J gene: TRBJ1-1; D gene: -; CDR3 DNA: TGCAGCGTTGTAGGGGGAGGGGGCACTGAAGCTTTCTTT; CDR3 protein: CSVVGGGGTEAFF
V gene: TRBV7-3; clone size: -; J gene: TRBJ2-3; D gene: -; CDR3 DNA: TGTGCCAGCAGCTTAAATCCGGGTACAGATACGCAGTATTTT; CDR3 protein: CASSLNPGTDTQYF
V gene: TRBV9; clone size: once; J gene: TRBJ2-1; D gene: TRBD1; CDR3 DNA: TGTGCCAGCAGCGTCGAGGGGGCGCGGAATGAGCAGTTCTTC; CDR3 protein: CASSVEGARNEQFF
V gene: TRBV5-8; clone size: -; J gene: TRBJ1-6; D gene: -; CDR3 DNA: TGTGCCAGCAGGCCCACCGGTTATAATTCACCCCTCCACTTT; CDR3 protein: CASRPTGYNSPLHF
V gene: TRBV11-1; clone size: once; J gene: TRBJ2-2; D gene: -; CDR3 DNA: TGTGCCAGCAGCGTACAGGCCGGGGAGCTGTTTTTT; CDR3 protein: CASSVQAGELFF
V gene: TRBV3-1/TRBV3-2; clone size: -; J gene: TRBJ2-1; D gene: TRBD1; CDR3 DNA: TGTGCCAGCAGCTGGGGACAGATCTCCTACAATGAGCAGTTCTTC; CDR3 protein: CASSWGQISYNEQFF
V gene: TRBV12-5; clone size: -; J gene: TRBJ1-1; D gene: -; CDR3 DNA: TGTGCTAGTGGTTTGGGCCTCCTCCAGGGCACTGAAGCTTTCTTT; CDR3 protein: CASGLGLLQGTEAFF
V gene: TRBV10-3; clone size: -; J gene: TRBJ1-5; D gene: -; CDR3 DNA: TGTGCCATCAGCGAGCTTAGCAATCAGCCCCAGCATTTT; CDR3 protein: CAISELSNQPQHF
V gene: TRBV7-2; clone size: once; J gene: TRBJ1-1; D gene: -; CDR3 DNA: TGTGCCAGCAGCCCAAGAGCGGTGGGAGCCACTGAAGCTTTCTTT; CDR3 protein: CASSPRAVGATEAFF
V gene: TRBV11-2; clone size: -; J gene: TRBJ1-1; D gene: TRBD1; CDR3 DNA: TGTGCCAGCAGCTCCCGGACAGGATTGAACACTGAAGCTTTCTTT; CDR3 protein: CASSSRTGLNTEAFF
V gene: TRBV6-5; clone size: -; J gene: TRBJ2-5; D gene: -; CDR3 DNA: TGTGCCAGCATATTGGGGGGACAAGAGACCCAGTACTTC; CDR3 protein: CASILGGQETQYF
V gene: TRBV6-5; clone size: once; J gene: TRBJ2-5; D gene: -; CDR3 DNA: TGTGCCAGCAGGGTGGGGCAGGGGGGAGAGACCCAGTACTTC; CDR3 protein: CASRVGQGGETQYF
V gene: TRBV10-1; clone size: -; J gene: TRBJ2-2; D gene: TRBD1; CDR3 DNA: TGCGCCAGCAGGGCCCAGGGGGCCGGGGAGCTGTTTTTT; CDR3 protein: CASRAQGAGELFF
V gene: TRBV12-3/TRBV12-4; clone size: -; J gene: TRBJ2-3; D gene: -; CDR3 DNA: TGTGCCAGCAGCAGCGGCGGCGTAGATACGCAGTATTTT; CDR3 protein: CASSSGGVDTQYF
V gene: TRBV19; clone size: -; J gene: TRBJ2-5; D gene: TRBD2; CDR3 DNA: TGTGCCAGTATGGGACTAGCGGGGGGGGAGGAGACCCAGTACTTC; CDR3 protein: CASMGLAGGEETQYF
V gene: TRBV12-3/TRBV12-4; clone size: -; J gene: TRBJ2-7; D gene: TRBD1; CDR3 DNA: TGTGCCAGCAGGAGGGGGCTGTCCTACGAGCAGTACTTC; CDR3 protein: CASRRGLSYEQYF
V gene: TRBV24-1; clone size: -; J gene: TRBJ2-1; D gene: -; CDR3 DNA: TGTGCCACCAGTGATACTAACAACAATGAGCAGTTCTTC; CDR3 protein: CATSDTNNNEQFF
V gene: TRBV19; clone size: -; J gene: TRBJ1-4; D gene: TRBD1; CDR3 DNA: TGTGCCAGTAGTAAACAGGGGCAAAATGTTAATGAAAAACTGTTTTTT; CDR3 protein: CASSKQGQNVNEKLFF
V gene: TRBV7-3; clone size: -; J gene: TRBJ2-7; D gene: TRBD1; CDR3 DNA: TGTGCCAGCAGCCCAACCTGGACAGGAAAACCGTACGAGCAGTACTTC; CDR3 protein: CASSPTWTGKPYEQYF
V gene: TRBV6-1; clone size: once; J gene: TRBJ1-2; D gene: -; CDR3 DNA: TGTGCCAGCAGTGACCTGACAGGCCGTGAGAGAGGCTACACCTTC; CDR3 protein: CASSDLTGRERGYTF
V gene: TRBV27; clone size: -; J gene: TRBJ1-5; D gene: -; CDR3 DNA: TGTGCCAGCAGCCGGGGCGGGGAGAGACAGCCCCAGCATTTT; CDR3 protein: CASSRGGERQPQHF
V gene: TRBV4-3; clone size: -; J gene: TRBJ2-7; D gene: -; CDR3 DNA: TGCGCCAGCAGCCGGGCCTCCGGCTACGAGCAGTACTTC; CDR3 protein: CASSRASGYEQYF
V gene: TRBV7-2; clone size: -; J gene: TRBJ2-3; D gene: TRBD1; CDR3 DNA: TGTGCCAGCAGCCCGACGGGACAGGGCACAGATACGCAGTATTTT; CDR3 protein: CASSPTGQGTDTQYF